One TCR beta chain is described in this entry. This sample was taken from a study of monozygotic twins with inflammatory bowel disease. CDR1 is MNHEY and CDR2 is SMNVEV in the germline V gene (reference sequence). The CDR3 is 15 amino acids. TCRdb reprocessed the 5' RACE reads; each CDR3 protein has one entry and no DNA is given. The table lists about 300,000 distinct CDR3 sequences. The clonotype originates from a human donor with ulcerative colitis or Crohn's disease, or a healthy co-twin of an affected twin (not recorded which). The V call is TRBV27, the J call TRBJ1-2; TCRdb indicates TRBD1, and absent DNA this call remains unverified. Sequences were obtained from blood. The CDR3 sequence is CASSLSLTGGYGYTF.